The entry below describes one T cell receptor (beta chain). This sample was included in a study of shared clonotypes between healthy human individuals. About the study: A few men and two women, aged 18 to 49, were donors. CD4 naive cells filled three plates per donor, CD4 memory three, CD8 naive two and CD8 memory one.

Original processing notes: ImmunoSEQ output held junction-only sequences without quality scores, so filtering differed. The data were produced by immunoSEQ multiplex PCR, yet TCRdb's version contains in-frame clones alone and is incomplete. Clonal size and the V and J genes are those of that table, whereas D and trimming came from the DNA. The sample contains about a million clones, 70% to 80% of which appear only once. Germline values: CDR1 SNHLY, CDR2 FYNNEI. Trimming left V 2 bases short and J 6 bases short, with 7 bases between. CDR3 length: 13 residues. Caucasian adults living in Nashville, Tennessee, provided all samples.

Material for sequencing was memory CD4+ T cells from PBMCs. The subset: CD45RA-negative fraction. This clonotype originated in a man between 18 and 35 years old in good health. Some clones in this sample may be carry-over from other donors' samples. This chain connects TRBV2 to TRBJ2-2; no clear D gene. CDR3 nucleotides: TGTGCCAGCAGTGAAAGTCCCGCCGGGGAGCTGTTTTTT. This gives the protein CASSESPAGELFF.